The clone carrying this TCR beta chain was counted between two and nine times. Its cognate antigen is unknown. V lost 8 bases and J lost 2, with 17 bases in between. There are 15 residues in the CDR3. Germline CDR1 and CDR2: WSHSY and SAAADI. The record originates from a study of OX40 agonist ivuxolimab in advanced cancers. Notes on the study in general: Also showing low normalized T-cell clonal expansion were some of the nonresponders.

A history of autoimmune disease or systemic immunosuppression excluded patients. Sequencing used immunoSEQ multiplex PCR; TCRdb keeps in-frame clones, though not all of them. Counted here are around 64,000 clones, roughly 84% occurring once; the ten biggest clones make up about 8%. The starting material was CD4+ or CD8+ T cells sorted from blood, obtained in a trial of the OX40 agonist ivuxolimab. The sequence was obtained from an adult with an advanced solid tumor such as melanoma, head and neck, liver or kidney cancer. This sequence joins TRBV10-2 and TRBJ2-3; the D gene could be TRBD1 or TRBD2 (5 bases each). CDR3 sequence (DNA): TGCGCCAGCGGCTTGGGGGTTGTCGCCACAGATACGCAGTATTTT. Translating it yields CASGLGVVATDTQYF.